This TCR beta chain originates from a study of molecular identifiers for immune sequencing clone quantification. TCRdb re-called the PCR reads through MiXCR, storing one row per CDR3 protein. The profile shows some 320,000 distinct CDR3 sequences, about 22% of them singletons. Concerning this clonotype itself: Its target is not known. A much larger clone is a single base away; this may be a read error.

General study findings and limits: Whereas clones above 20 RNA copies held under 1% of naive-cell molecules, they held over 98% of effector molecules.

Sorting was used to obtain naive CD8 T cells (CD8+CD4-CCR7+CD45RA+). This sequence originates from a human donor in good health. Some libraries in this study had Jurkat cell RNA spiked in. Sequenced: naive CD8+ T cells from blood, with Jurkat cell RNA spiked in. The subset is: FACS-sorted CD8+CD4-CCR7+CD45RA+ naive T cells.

The CDR3 is CAGSFPPDTQYF. As DNA, the CDR3 is TGTGCCGGCAGCTTTCCCCCAGATACGCAGTATTTT. This sequence joins TRBV7-2 and TRBJ2-3; D uncertain. The length of the CDR3 is 12 residues. Germline V gene lookup returns CDR1 SGHTA and CDR2 FQGNSA.